The source of this T cell receptor (beta chain) is a study of memory CD4+ T cells and cytomegalovirus serostatus. Study results and caveats: A US-trained random forest predicted CMV serostatus with median AUC around 0.91.

TCRdb's table, derived via immunoSEQ multiplex PCR, lists solely in-frame clones and lacks some. The table records roughly 45,000 clones, roughly 78% of them present only once. The sort gate was single viable CD3+CD4+CD8-CD45RO+ cells for memory CD4+ T cells. Serostatus was set by detecting CMV pp150, pp28, p38, p52 IgG. Germline loops: CDR1 SGDLS, CDR2 YYNGEE. The V end lost 2 bases, the J end lost 1 base, and 6 bases lay between the germline ends. CDR3 length equals 13 residues. About this clone itself: Its specificity is unknown.

The chain recombines TRBV9 with TRBJ1-1; no clear D gene. The sequenced sample consisted of memory CD4+ T cells from blood. This receptor was obtained from an adult in good health and CMV-seronegative. The CDR3 DNA follows: TGTGCCAGCAGCGTGACCGCGAACACTGAAGCTTTCTTT. Residues: CASSVTANTEAFF.